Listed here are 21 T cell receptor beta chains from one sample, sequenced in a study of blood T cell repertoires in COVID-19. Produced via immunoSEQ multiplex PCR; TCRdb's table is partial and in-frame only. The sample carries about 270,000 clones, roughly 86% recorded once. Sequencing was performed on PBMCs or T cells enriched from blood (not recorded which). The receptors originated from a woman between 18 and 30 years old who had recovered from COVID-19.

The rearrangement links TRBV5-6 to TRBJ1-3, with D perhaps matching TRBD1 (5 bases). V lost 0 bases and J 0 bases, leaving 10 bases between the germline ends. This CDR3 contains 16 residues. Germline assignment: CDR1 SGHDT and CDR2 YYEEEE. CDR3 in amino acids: CASSLDRGLSGNTIYF. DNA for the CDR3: TGTGCCAGCAGCTTGGATCGGGGACTCTCTGGAAACACCATATATTTT.

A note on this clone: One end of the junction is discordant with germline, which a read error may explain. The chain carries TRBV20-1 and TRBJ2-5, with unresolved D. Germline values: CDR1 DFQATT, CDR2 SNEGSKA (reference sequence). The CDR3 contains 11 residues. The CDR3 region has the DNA TGTACCTGCGGCCTTCAAGAGACCCAGTACTTC. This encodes CTCGLQETQYF.

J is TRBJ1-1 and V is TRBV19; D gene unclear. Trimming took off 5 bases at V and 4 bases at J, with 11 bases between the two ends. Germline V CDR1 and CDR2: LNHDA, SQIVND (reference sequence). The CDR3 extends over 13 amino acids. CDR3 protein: CASSPQTATEAFF. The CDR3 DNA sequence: TGTGCCAGTAGTCCTCAAACAGCCACTGAAGCTTTCTTT.

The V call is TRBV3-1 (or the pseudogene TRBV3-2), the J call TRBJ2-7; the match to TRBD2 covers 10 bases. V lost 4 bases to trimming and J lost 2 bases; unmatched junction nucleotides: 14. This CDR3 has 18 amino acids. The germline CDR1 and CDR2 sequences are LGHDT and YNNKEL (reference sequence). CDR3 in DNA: TGTGCCAGCAGCCCGACACAACAAAGGACTAGCGGAACCTACGAGCAGTACTTC. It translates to CASSPTQQRTSGTYEQYF.

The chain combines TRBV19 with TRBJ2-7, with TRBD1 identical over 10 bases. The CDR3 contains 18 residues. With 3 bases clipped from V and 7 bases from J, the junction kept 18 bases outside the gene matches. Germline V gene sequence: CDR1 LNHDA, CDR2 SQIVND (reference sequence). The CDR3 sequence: CASSIGRDRGPTSKEQYF. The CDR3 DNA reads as TGTGCCAGTAGTATCGGGCGCGACAGGGGGCCGACATCGAAAGAGCAGTACTTC.

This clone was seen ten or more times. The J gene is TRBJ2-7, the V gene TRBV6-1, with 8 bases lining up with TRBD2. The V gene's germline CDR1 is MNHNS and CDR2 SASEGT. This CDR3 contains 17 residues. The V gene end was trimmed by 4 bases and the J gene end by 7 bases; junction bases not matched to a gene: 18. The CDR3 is CASSVLLAGLPTGEQYF. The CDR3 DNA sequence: TGTGCCAGCAGTGTACTCTTAGCGGGGCTTCCTACAGGGGAGCAGTACTTC.

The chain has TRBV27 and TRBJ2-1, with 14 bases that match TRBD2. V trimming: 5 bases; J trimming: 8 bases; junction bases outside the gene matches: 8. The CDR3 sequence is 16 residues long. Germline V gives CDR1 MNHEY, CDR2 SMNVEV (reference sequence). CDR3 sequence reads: CASSGGLAGGNDEQFF. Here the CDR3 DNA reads TGTGCCAGCAGTGGTGGACTAGCGGGGGGAAACGATGAGCAGTTCTTC.

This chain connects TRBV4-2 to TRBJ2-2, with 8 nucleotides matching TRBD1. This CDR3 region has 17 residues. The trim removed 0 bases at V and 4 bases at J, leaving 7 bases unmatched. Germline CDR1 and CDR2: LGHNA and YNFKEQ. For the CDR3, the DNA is TGTGCCAGCAGCCAAGAAGTCAGGACAGGGAGCACCGGGGAGCTGTTTTTT. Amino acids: CASSQEVRTGSTGELFF.

CDR3 residues: CAISENRDRSSYEQYF. CDR3 coding DNA: TGTGCCATCAGTGAGAACCGGGACAGGTCTTCCTACGAGCAGTACTTC. The chain combines TRBV10-3 with TRBJ2-7; TRBD1 agrees at 8 bases. The CDR3 is 16 residues long. V lost 2 bases to trimming and J lost 1 base; unmatched junction nucleotides: 7. Germline-derived CDR1 and CDR2 are ENHRY and SYGVKD.

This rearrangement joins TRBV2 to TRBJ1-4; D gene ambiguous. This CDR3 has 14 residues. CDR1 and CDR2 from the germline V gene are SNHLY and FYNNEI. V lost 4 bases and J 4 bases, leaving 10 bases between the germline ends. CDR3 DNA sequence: TGTGCCAGCAGTGCGGCAGGCAATAATGAAAAACTGTTTTTT. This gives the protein CASSAAGNNEKLFF.

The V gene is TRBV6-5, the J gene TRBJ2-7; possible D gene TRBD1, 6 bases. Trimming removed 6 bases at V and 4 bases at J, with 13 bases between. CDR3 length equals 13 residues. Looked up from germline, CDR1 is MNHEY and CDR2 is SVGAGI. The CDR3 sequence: CASRPGQLYEQYF. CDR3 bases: TGTGCCAGCAGGCCAGGACAGCTTTACGAGCAGTACTTC.

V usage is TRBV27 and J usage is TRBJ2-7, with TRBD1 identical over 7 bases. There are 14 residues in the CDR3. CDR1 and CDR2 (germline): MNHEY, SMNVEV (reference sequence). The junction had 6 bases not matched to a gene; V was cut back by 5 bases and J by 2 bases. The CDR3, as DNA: TGTGCCAGCAGTCCGACAGGGATCGCCTACGAGCAGTACTTC. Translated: CASSPTGIAYEQYF.

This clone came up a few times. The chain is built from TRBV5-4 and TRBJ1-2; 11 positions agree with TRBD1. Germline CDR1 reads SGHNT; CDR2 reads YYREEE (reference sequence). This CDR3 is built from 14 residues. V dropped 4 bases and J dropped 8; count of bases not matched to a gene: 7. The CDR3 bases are TGTGCCAGCAGCCTTAGGACAGGGGGCGGCGGCTACACCTTC. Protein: CASSLRTGGGGYTF. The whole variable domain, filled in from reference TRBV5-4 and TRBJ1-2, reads ETGVTQSPTHLIKTRGQQVTLRCSSQSGHNTVSWYQQALGQGPQFIFQYYREEENGRGNFPPRFSGLQFPNYSSELNVNALELDDSALYLCASSLRTGGGGYTFGSGTRLTVV.

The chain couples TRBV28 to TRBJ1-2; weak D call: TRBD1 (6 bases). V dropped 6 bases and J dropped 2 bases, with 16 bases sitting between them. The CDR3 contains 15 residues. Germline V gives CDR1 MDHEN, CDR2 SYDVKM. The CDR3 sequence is CASRLAAGVNYGYTF. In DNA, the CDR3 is TGTGCCAGCAGACTAGCGGCAGGGGTCAACTATGGCTACACCTTC.

The CDR3 sequence: CASSTNTGGSNQPQHF. CDR3 in DNA: TGTGCCAGCAGCACCAATACCGGGGGTAGCAATCAGCCCCAGCATTTT. The J gene is TRBJ1-5, the V gene TRBV7-2; perhaps TRBD1 as D (5 bases). The CDR3 sequence is 16 residues long. Germline CDR1 reads SGHTA; CDR2 reads FQGNSA. V was shortened by 5 bases and J by 0 bases, with 14 bases between the two germline ends.

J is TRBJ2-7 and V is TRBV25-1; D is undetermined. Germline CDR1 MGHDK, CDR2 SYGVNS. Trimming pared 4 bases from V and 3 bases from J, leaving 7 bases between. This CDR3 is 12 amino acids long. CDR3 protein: CASSAYYYEQYF. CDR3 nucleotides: TGTGCCAGCAGTGCCTATTACTACGAGCAGTACTTC.

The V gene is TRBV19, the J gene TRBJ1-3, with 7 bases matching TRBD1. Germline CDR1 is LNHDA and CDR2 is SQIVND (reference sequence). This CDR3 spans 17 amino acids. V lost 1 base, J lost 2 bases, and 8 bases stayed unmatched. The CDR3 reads CASSIGLGTVTGNTIYF. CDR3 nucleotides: TGTGCCAGTAGTATAGGCCTTGGGACAGTCACTGGAAACACCATATATTTT.

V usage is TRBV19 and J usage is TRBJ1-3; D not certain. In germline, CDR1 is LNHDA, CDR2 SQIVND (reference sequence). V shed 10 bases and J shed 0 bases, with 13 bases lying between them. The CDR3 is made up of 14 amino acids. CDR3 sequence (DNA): TGTGCCACCGCTTCCAGTTACTCTGGAAACACCATATATTTT. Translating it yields CATASSYSGNTIYF. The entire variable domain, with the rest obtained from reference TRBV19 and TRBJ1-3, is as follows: DGGITQSPKYLFRKEGQNVTLSCEQNLNHDAMYWYRQDPGQGLRLIYYSQIVNDFQKGDIAEGYSVSREKKESFPLTVTSAQKNPTAFYLCATASSYSGNTIYFGEGSWLTVV.

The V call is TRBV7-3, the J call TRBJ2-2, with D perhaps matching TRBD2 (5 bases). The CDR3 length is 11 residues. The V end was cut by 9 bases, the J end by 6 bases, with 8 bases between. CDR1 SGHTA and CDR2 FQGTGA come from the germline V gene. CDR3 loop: CARRGPGELFF. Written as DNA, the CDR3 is TGTGCCAGACGCGGGCCCGGGGAGCTGTTTTTT.

CDR3 sequence: CASSSGGGNTIYF. Written as DNA, the CDR3 is TGTGCCAGCTCCTCCGGGGGAGGGAACACCATATATTTT. This chain joins TRBV12-3 or TRBV12-4 and TRBJ1-3; perhaps TRBD1 as D (5 bases). V shed 8 bases and J shed 7 bases, with 15 bases lying between them. CDR3 size: 13 residues.

CDR3 region: CASSRGAWSSGNTIYF. In nucleotides, the CDR3 is TGTGCCAGCAGTCGGGGGGCCTGGAGCTCTGGAAACACCATATATTTT. The chain employs TRBV28 and TRBJ1-3, with D possibly being TRBD1 (6 bases). Germline-derived CDR1 and CDR2 are MDHEN and SYDVKM. The CDR3 has 16 residues. The V and J ends lost 5 bases and 0 bases respectively, with 14 bases between them.